The entry below describes one TCR beta chain. The sample is drawn from a study of blood T cell repertoires in COVID-19. Study summary: The United States, Italy and Spain provided the acute and convalescent COVID-19 samples. PBMCs, B-cell-depleted T cells, or T cells were the source of the cDNA or gDNA that made up the material.

As handled by the study authors: Reference gene primers were amplified, and this amplification served to estimate nucleated cell counts. Measured with immunoSEQ multiplex PCR; TCRdb has only the in-frame clones, and not every one. V and J calls and clone size come straight from that table; D and trimming were deduced from the DNA. The repertoire holds 200,000 to 250,000 clones, with 65% to 80% as singletons. V was clipped by 8 bases and J by 1 base; unmatched bases: 7. The CDR3 extends over 14 amino acids. Germline V gene lookup returns CDR1 MNHNY and CDR2 SVGAGI (reference sequence). The sequenced material came from peripheral blood. The TCR sequence derives from a woman aged 40-49 years with active or convalescent COVID-19. This chain uses TRBV6-6 with TRBJ1-1; 7 bases map to TRBD1. CDR3 in DNA: TGTGCCAGCGGCGTGACAGGGACGAACACTGAAGCTTTCTTT. It specifies CASGVTGTNTEAFF.